This T cell receptor (beta chain) appears in the sequencing data of a study of human T cells and chemical hapten exposure. Time point: patch test 2, 6 weeks after DPC sensitization. The sample's treatment: therapeutic diphenylcyclopropenone sensitization with weekly scalp DPC. The germline CDR1 and CDR2 sequences are SGHNT and YENEEA. This CDR3 is 15 amino acids long. V was trimmed by 0 bases and J by 6 bases, leaving 13 bases between them. There are a few counts of this clonotype. Its matching antigen is unknown. TCRdb recomputed calls from the RACE reads with MiXCR, one row per CDR3 protein. The sample holds about 85,000 distinct CDR3 sequences, 11% seen once. Study-wide results and limits: In comparison with controls, expanded TCRs gave rise to a significantly larger number of large CDR3 similarity clusters. Patch test score was positively correlated with the counts of PT1 expanded TCRs.

This chain links TRBV11-3 with TRBJ2-3; unclear D gene. The sequencing here drew on whole blood, taken in connection with sensitization to the hapten diphenylcyclopropenone (DPC). This receptor was identified in a man younger than 30 with alopecia areata. Some clones in this sample may be carry-over from other donors' samples. In DNA, the CDR3 is TGTGCCAGCAGCTTAGATGGCGGAGCCCTTGATACGCAGTATTTT. This sequence encodes CASSLDGGALDTQYF. The variable domain in full, with the rest retrieved from reference TRBV11-3 and TRBJ2-3, is EAGVVQSPRYKIIEKKQPVAFWCNPISGHNTLYWYLQNLGQGPELLIRYENEEAVDDSQLPKDRFSAERLKGVDSTLKIQPAELGDSAVYLCASSLDGGALDTQYFGPGTRLTVL.